A single sample gave rise to the 16 T cell receptor beta chains below, sequenced in a study of blood T cells in healthy people across ages. Primed by a sample-barcoded 5' primer and a J-beta primer mix, a second PCR proceeded for 7 to 11 cycles. TCRdb independently ran MiXCR on the 5' RACE reads; one entry per CDR3 protein. The table lists 700,000 to 850,000 distinct CDR3 sequences, approximately 53% of them singletons, with 41% in the top ten. The sample comprised blood. The receptor set was obtained from a man older than 75 in good health.

The V and J genes are TRBV20-1 and TRBJ2-1, with 14 bases lining up with TRBD2. This CDR3 is built from 15 residues. Germline CDR1 DFQATT, CDR2 SNEGSKA (reference sequence). The trim removed 5 bases at V and 10 bases at J, leaving 10 bases unmatched. The CDR3, as DNA: TGCAGTGCTCGGGAGGGGACTAGCGGGAGTCGAGAGCAGTTCTTC. It yields the protein CSAREGTSGSREQFF.

Comment on this clonotype: Sequence at one end of the junction differs from germline and may be a read error. The CDR3: CATSAGTGAYNEQFF. DNA of the CDR3: TGCGCCACCAGTGCCGGGACAGGGGCTTACAATGAGCAGTTCTTC. The chain combines TRBV24-1 with TRBJ2-1, with 10 bases that match TRBD1. Looked up from germline, CDR1 is KGHDR and CDR2 is SFDVKD. CDR3 length: 15 residues.

This chain links TRBV7-9 with TRBJ2-7; D is perhaps TRBD2 (7 bases). In germline, CDR1 is SEHNR, CDR2 FQNEAQ (reference sequence). Trimming shortened V by 7 bases and J by 7 bases, and 20 bases separated the two germline ends. The CDR3 loop spans 14 amino acids. The CDR3 DNA follows: TGTGCCAGCACCTCGACAGGCACGGGGGGAGAGCAGTACTTC. Amino acid sequence: CASTSTGTGGEQYF.

This chain uses TRBV28 with TRBJ2-1; D unclear. The germline V gene has CDR1 MDHEN and CDR2 SYDVKM. V was pared by 3 bases and J by 5 bases, with 5 bases between. This CDR3 has 12 amino acids. CDR3 loop: CASSFEDNEQFF. CDR3 nucleotide sequence: TGTGCCAGCAGTTTCGAGGACAATGAGCAGTTCTTC.

This clonotype was recorded a few times. This sequence joins TRBV12-3 or TRBV12-4 and TRBJ1-1, with no clear D. The CDR3 runs to 15 residues. Trimming shortened V by 5 bases and J by 0 bases, and 13 bases separated the two germline ends. The CDR3 nucleotides are TGTGCCAGCAGTCCTCAAGCGCAGGTGAACACTGAAGCTTTCTTT. Translated: CASSPQAQVNTEAFF.

This clonotype has a handful of counts. The rearrangement joins TRBV27 to TRBJ1-4, with D unclear. The germline V gene encodes CDR1 MNHEY and CDR2 SMNVEV (reference sequence). The CDR3 runs to 15 residues. V lost 6 bases, J lost 3 bases, and 14 bases lay in between. The DNA for the CDR3 is TGTGCCAGCAGGCCGCGGGCTAGCGCTAATGAAAAACTGTTTTTT. It codes for CASRPRASANEKLFF.

The chain joins TRBV28 to TRBJ2-7, with TRBD1 matching over 7 bases. Unmatched junction bases numbered 8, after V lost 7 bases and J lost 2 bases. Germline V gene sequence: CDR1 MDHEN, CDR2 SYDVKM. The CDR3 covers 14 residues. Here the CDR3 reads CASITPGQPYEQYF. CDR3 nucleotide sequence: TGTGCCAGCATCACCCCGGGACAGCCCTACGAGCAGTACTTC.

This chain connects TRBV28 to TRBJ2-7, with 9 bases matching TRBD1. In germline, CDR1 is MDHEN, CDR2 SYDVKM. The CDR3 spans 15 residues. Losses at the gene ends were 6 bases for V and 0 bases for J; bases not matched to a gene: 6. The CDR3 sequence is CASSTGTGRSYEQYF. The CDR3 DNA reads as TGTGCCAGCAGCACCGGGACAGGGCGCTCCTACGAGCAGTACTTC.

This clonotype was detected only a few times. This chain joins TRBV6-5 and TRBJ2-7; 9 bases are a match to TRBD2. The CDR3 is 16 amino acids. The V gene's germline CDR1 is MNHEY and CDR2 SVGAGI. The V gene end was trimmed by 6 bases and the J gene end by 0 bases; junction bases not matched to a gene: 9. The DNA for the CDR3 is TGTGCCAGCAGCTATACTGGAGCGGGAGGCTCCTACGAGCAGTACTTC. This translates into CASSYTGAGGSYEQYF.

The chain joins TRBV2 to TRBJ2-7; TRBD1 matches at 11 bases. This CDR3 region has 13 residues. CDR1 is SNHLY and CDR2 is FYNNEI in the germline V gene. The J segment lost 6 bases and the V segment lost 8 bases, leaving 6 bases of the junction unmatched. CDR3 sequence (DNA): TGTGCCAGCGGGGACAGGGGGGGGTTCGAGCAGTACTTC. This encodes CASGDRGGFEQYF.

A few counts support this clonotype. The chain joins TRBV3-1 to TRBJ2-4; TRBD2 matches 12 bases. The J call may be mistaken, given a closer DNA end match to TRBJ2-7. Germline values: CDR1 LGHDT, CDR2 YNNKEL (reference sequence). The CDR3 is made up of 18 amino acids. CDR3 bases: TGTGCCAGCAGCCAACTATCTAGCGGGAGGGTTCTGGCCTACGAGCAGTACTTC. Its translation is CASSQLSSGRVLAYEQYF.

In its sample, this clonotype was seen a few times. The genes are TRBV29-1 and TRBJ2-7; D might be TRBD2 (5 bases). CDR3 length equals 11 residues. With 6 bases removed from V and 4 bases from J, the gap between germline ends came to 10 bases. Germline V gives CDR1 SQVTM, CDR2 ANQGSEA. CDR3 sequence (DNA): TGCAGCGTGGGCGGGCAGTACGAGCAGTACTTC. The encoded protein is CSVGGQYEQYF.

The CDR3: CASSELSPPEASGIQETQYF. The DNA for the CDR3 is TGTGCCAGCAGTGAATTAAGTCCCCCCGAGGCTAGCGGGATTCAAGAGACCCAGTACTTC. V is TRBV25-1 and J is TRBJ2-5; the match to TRBD2 covers 9 bases. V lost 1 base to trimming and J lost 2 bases; unmatched junction nucleotides: 17. The CDR3 sequence is 20 residues long. CDR1 and CDR2 from the germline V gene are MGHDK and SYGVNS.

This clonotype was detected many times. This sequence joins TRBV7-9 and TRBJ2-7; D remains ambiguous. This CDR3 has 12 residues. Germline values: CDR1 SEHNR, CDR2 FQNEAQ (reference sequence). V lost 3 bases and J lost 2, with 5 bases in between. The DNA of the CDR3 is TGTGCCAGCAGCTTTCGCGCCTACGAGCAGTACTTC. This gives the protein CASSFRAYEQYF.

This clonotype showed up many times. V and J are TRBV7-2 and TRBJ2-4, with D uncertain. The DNA matches TRBJ2-7 better at its end, which makes the J call doubtful. Germline V lookup: CDR1 SGHTA, CDR2 FQGNSA. The CDR3 sequence is 11 residues long. The CDR3 protein is CASSLTREQYF. The CDR3 DNA sequence: TGTGCCAGCAGCTTAACGCGCGAGCAGTACTTC.

This clonotype was seen only a few times. The V and J genes are TRBV7-9 and TRBJ2-1, with TRBD2 matching over 7 bases. V shed 5 bases and J 5 bases; nucleotides not matched to a gene: 9. The CDR3 runs to 15 residues. CDR1 and CDR2 from the germline V gene are SEHNR and FQNEAQ (reference sequence). The CDR3 nucleotides are TGTGCCAGCAGCGACCGCGGGAGAGTGAACAATGAGCAGTTCTTC. Protein: CASSDRGRVNNEQFF.